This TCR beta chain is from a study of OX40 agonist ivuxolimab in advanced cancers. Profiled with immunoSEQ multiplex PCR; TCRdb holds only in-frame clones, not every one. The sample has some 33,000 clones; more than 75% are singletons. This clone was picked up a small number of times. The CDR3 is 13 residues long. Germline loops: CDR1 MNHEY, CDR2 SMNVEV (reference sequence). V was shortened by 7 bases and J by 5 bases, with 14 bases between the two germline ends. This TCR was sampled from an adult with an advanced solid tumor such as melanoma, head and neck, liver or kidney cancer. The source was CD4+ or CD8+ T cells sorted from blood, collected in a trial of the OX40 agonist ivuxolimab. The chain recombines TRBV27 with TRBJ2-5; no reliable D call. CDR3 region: CASTFLGFETQYF. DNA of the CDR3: TGTGCCAGCACCTTCCTGGGGTTTGAGACCCAGTACTTC.